Listed here are 9 T cell receptor beta chains from one sample, sequenced in a study of cytotoxic CD8 clonotypes in ibrutinib-treated CLL (dated by TCRdb to the early 2020s). According to the study, the label for this sample's time point signals: 24 months on ibrutinib. The library was produced with the immunoSEQ multiplex PCR assay. Sourced from immuneACCESS, this table was stored by TCRdb with only in-frame sequences that have V and J called. A share of the clones is absent; for the studies checked, an unresolved V gene accounts for under half, and the remainder has no known explanation. The sample has about 130,000 clones on record, less than 90% of them singletons. Of the sample, less than 4% falls within the top ten clones. The sample was PBMCs, taken after 24 months of ibrutinib treatment. Every receptor here comes from a human donor with chronic lymphocytic leukemia.

This clone was counted only a few times. The chain carries TRBV10-3 and TRBJ2-3; D remains unclear. V shed 1 base and J shed 2 bases, with 13 bases lying between them. This CDR3 comprises 16 residues. Germline CDR1 and CDR2: ENHRY and SYGVKD. The CDR3 DNA reads as TGTGCCATCAGTGAGTTAAGCAGATCGTCCACAGATACGCAGTATTTT. Encoded protein: CAISELSRSSTDTQYF.

V gene TRBV7-9 combines with J gene TRBJ1-4; 7 bases match TRBD1. V lost 1 base and J lost 7; bases outside the gene matches: 6. The CDR3 is 15 amino acids. The germline CDR1 and CDR2 sequences are SEHNR and FQNEAQ (reference sequence). The DNA of the CDR3 is TGTGCCAGCAGCTTAGGGCGGACAGGACTTGAAAAACTGTTTTTT. This translates into CASSLGRTGLEKLFF.

The V gene is TRBV5-1, the J gene TRBJ2-1, with 10 bases fitting TRBD1. In germline, CDR1 is SGHRS, CDR2 YFSETQ. This CDR3 has 18 amino acids. V lost 0 bases and J lost 5; bases outside the gene matches: 11. In DNA form, the CDR3 reads TGCGCCAGCAGCTTGGGCCCCTCGGGACAGGGGCGGGACAATGAGCAGTTCTTC. It translates to CASSLGPSGQGRDNEQFF.

J is TRBJ2-3 and V is TRBV28, with D possibly TRBD1 on 5 matching bases. The germline V and J ends were trimmed by 2 bases and 5 bases, with 8 bases remaining between them. The germline CDR1 and CDR2 sequences are MDHEN and SYDVKM. The CDR3 totals 13 residues. The CDR3 DNA reads TGTGCCAGCAGTTTAGGGGCCGGAGATACGCAGTATTTT. Amino acid sequence: CASSLGAGDTQYF.

The chain couples TRBV27 to TRBJ1-5; TRBD1 aligns across 10 bases. The germline CDR1 and CDR2 sequences are MNHEY and SMNVEV (reference sequence). Trimming took 5 bases from V and 9 from J; bases not matched to a gene: 7. The CDR3 runs to 14 residues. Here the CDR3 DNA reads TGTGCCAGCAGTACTGACAGGGGGCTTCGGCCCCAGCATTTT. Protein: CASSTDRGLRPQHF.

V gene TRBV6-4 combines with J gene TRBJ1-5; 8 bases map to TRBD1. J was trimmed by 6 bases and V by 3 bases; bases with no gene match: 4. The germline CDR1 and CDR2 sequences are MRHNA and SNTAGT. The CDR3 totals 14 residues. The CDR3 sequence: CASSESGGSQPQHF. CDR3 nucleotide sequence: TGTGCCAGCAGTGAATCAGGGGGCAGTCAGCCCCAGCATTTT.

This clone was picked up one time. The chain links TRBV7-3 to TRBJ1-2, with 7 bases identical to TRBD1. The CDR3 length is 15 residues. V gave up 6 bases and J gave up 5 bases; unmatched junction bases: 12. Germline values: CDR1 SGHTA, CDR2 FQGTGA. CDR3 DNA sequence: TGTGCCAGCAGACGAATGGGAGGGGGCGTGTATGGCTACACCTTC. Protein: CASRRMGGGVYGYTF.

The chain has TRBV5-8 and TRBJ2-7; 9 bases map to TRBD1. The CDR3 consists of 15 residues. Trimming cost V 2 bases and J 7 bases; bases outside gene matches: 10. Germline CDR1 and CDR2: SGHTS and YDEGEE. The CDR3 coding sequence is TGTGCCAGCAGCTTAGCCGGGACAGGGTCGGCGGAGCAGTACTTC. This sequence encodes CASSLAGTGSAEQYF. The full variable domain, completed using reference TRBV5-8 and TRBJ2-7, is EAGVTQSPTHLIKTRGQQATLRCSPISGHTSVYWYQQALGLGLQFLLWYDEGEERNRGNFPPRFSGRQFPNYSSELNVNALELEDSALYLCASSLAGTGSAEQYFGPGTRLTVT.

The chain is built from TRBV6-5 and TRBJ1-5; possibly TRBD1 for D (5 bases). The CDR3 contains 13 residues. The germline V gene has CDR1 MNHEY and CDR2 SVGAGI. Deletions cut 6 bases from V and 7 bases from J, with 13 bases between. CDR3 in amino acids: CASSRGRGQPQHF. The DNA for the CDR3 is TGTGCCAGCAGCCGGGGACGAGGGCAGCCCCAGCATTTT.